The sequence of this T cell receptor (beta chain) was determined in a study of post-analysis software for immune sequencing data. Study summary: Courses of disease covered relapsing-remitting, secondary progressive and progressive-relapsing multiple sclerosis. Whole-study results and caveats: Strong same-batch co-clustering of samples appeared with F measure clustering. A few TRBV segments occurring more often in patients than controls included TRBV5-6, TRBV5-1 and TRBV20-1. The normalized Chao1 diversity of multiple sclerosis patients was significantly lower than that of controls.

Looked up from germline, CDR1 is SGHTA and CDR2 is FQGNSA. CDR3 length: 12 residues. As concerns this clonotype: The target antigen is unknown. The junction departs from the called germline gene at one end, perhaps through a read error.

Unique molecular identifiers were present in the TCR beta cDNA libraries. The T cell input of roughly 0.95 to 11 million gave roughly 500,000 cDNA molecules. TCRdb passed the PCR reads through MiXCR, listing each CDR3 protein once. The sample includes 500,000 to 600,000 distinct CDR3 sequences, 44% of them seen just once. The chain joins TRBV7-2 to TRBJ2-1; D remains unclear. This clonotype originated in a girl between 10 and 17 years old with multiple sclerosis. The sample consisted of blood. The CDR3 DNA sequence: TGTGCCAGCAGCTTATACGGTAACGAGCCGTTCTTC. This sequence encodes CASSLYGNEPFF.